This TCR beta chain was recorded in a study of immune evolution from preneoplasia to lung adenocarcinoma. J lost 5 bases, V lost 1 base, and 11 bases had no gene match. CDR1 is MGHRA and CDR2 is YSYEKL in the germline V gene. The CDR3 contains 17 residues. Between about 2014 and 2018, patients underwent resection in Japan or China. Nucleic acids came from premalignant or tumor cells enriched by macro-dissection. The method was immunoSEQ multiplex PCR; TCRdb's version includes in-frame clones alone and lacks a portion of them. In the table there are 9,500 to 15,000 clones, approximately 81% of which are singletons.

The chain joins TRBV4-1 to TRBJ2-7, with 10 bases lining up with TRBD1. The specimen was FFPE tissue from an adenomatous hyperplasia lung lesion. Subset: atypical adenomatous hyperplasia (AAH), lung preneoplasia. This TCR came from a person over 45 with lung adenocarcinoma. The CDR3 nucleotides read TGCGCCAGCAGCCAAGGTCTTGGGACAGGGGTAATACACGAGCAGTACTTC. Translation: CASSQGLGTGVIHEQYF.